One sample yielded the 15 T cell receptor beta chains listed below, sequenced in a study of T-cell reconstitution after alpha-beta-depleted transplantation in children. During its preparation, the TCRbeta library received unique molecular identifiers. TCRdb re-derived calls from the PCR reads in MiXCR, one entry per CDR3 protein. The sample has about 580,000 distinct CDR3 sequences; roughly 30% are singletons. The sequenced sample was PBMCs, obtained before TCRalphabeta/CD19-depleted stem cell transplant. These TCRs come from a boy under three years old with Wiskott-Aldrich syndrome, due to receive a stem cell transplant.

Points on this clonotype: Germline and junction disagree at one end, which may indicate a read error. This chain uses TRBV20-1 with TRBJ2-1, with 11 nucleotides matching TRBD2. There are 17 residues in the CDR3. Per germline, CDR1 DFQATT and CDR2 SNEGSKA (reference sequence). The CDR3 is CCARDGLAGGWSHEQFF. CDR3 DNA: TGCTGTGCTAGAGATGGGCTAGCGGGAGGCTGGTCCCATGAGCAGTTCTTC.

The CDR3 bases are TGTGCCAGCAGCTTAGCAGGACTAGCGGGAGCTGAGCAGTTCTTC. This sequence encodes CASSLAGLAGAEQFF. The chain has TRBV7-9 and TRBJ2-1; the match to TRBD2 covers 13 bases. The J segment lost 9 bases and the V segment lost 0 bases, leaving 2 bases of the junction unmatched. This CDR3 has 15 amino acids. Germline CDR1 reads SEHNR; CDR2 reads FQNEAQ (reference sequence). Full variable domain (remainder filled in from reference TRBV7-9 and TRBJ2-1): DTGVSQNPRHKITKRGQNVTFRCDPISEHNRLYWYRQTLGQGPEFLTYFQNEAQLEKSRLLSDRFSAERPKGSFSTLEIQRTEQGDSAMYLCASSLAGLAGAEQFFGPGTRLTVL.

The chain recombines TRBV18 with TRBJ2-7; no firm D call. V was shortened by 1 base and J by 0 bases, with 7 bases between the two germline ends. The CDR3 covers 14 residues. The germline gives CDR1 KGHSH, CDR2 LQKENI. This CDR3 is CASSPRQLSYEQYF. The CDR3 DNA reads TGTGCCAGCTCACCACGCCAGCTCTCCTACGAGCAGTACTTC.

The gene calls are TRBV20-1 and TRBJ2-1, with D unclear. Germline CDR1 reads DFQATT; CDR2 reads SNEGSKA (reference sequence). Trimming cost V 3 bases and J 5 bases, with 14 bases left between them. The CDR3 has 14 residues. CDR3 loop: CSASWGTFNNEQFF. DNA for the CDR3: TGCAGTGCTAGTTGGGGAACTTTCAACAATGAGCAGTTCTTC.

This clonotype turned up a few times. The chain links TRBV20-1 to TRBJ2-7; 7 bases line up with TRBD1. The CDR3 is 15 residues long. Germline trimming cut 2 bases from V and 1 base from J; bases unmatched to any gene: 8. CDR1 is DFQATT and CDR2 is SNEGSKA in the germline V gene (reference sequence). The CDR3: CSARRPRDRSYEQYF. The DNA for the CDR3 is TGCAGTGCTAGACGGCCCCGGGACAGATCCTACGAGCAGTACTTC.

Only a few counts were recorded for this clonotype. The CDR3 DNA follows: TGTGCCAGCAGTTTCGGGGGGCGTGAACGGGGGGACAATGAGCAGTTCTTC. Protein sequence: CASSFGGRERGDNEQFF. The chain couples TRBV12-3 or TRBV12-4 to TRBJ2-1; maybe TRBD2 (7 bases). The CDR3 loop spans 17 amino acids. V lost 3 bases and J 5 bases, leaving 20 bases between the germline ends.

This rearrangement joins TRBV7-2 to TRBJ1-3; D remains ambiguous. V was cut by 1 base and J by 2 bases, with 12 bases left in between. The germline V gene has CDR1 SGHTA and CDR2 FQGNSA. CDR3 length: 16 residues. The CDR3 DNA reads TGTGCCAGCAGCTTAGAGGGTGGGGTACCTGGAAACACCATATATTTT. It encodes CASSLEGGVPGNTIYF. The full variable domain, with the rest looked up from reference TRBV7-2 and TRBJ1-3, is GAGVSQSPSNKVTEKGKDVELRCDPISGHTALYWYRQSLGQGLEFLIYFQGNSAPDKSGLPSDRFSAERTGGSVSTLTIQRTQQEDSAVYLCASSLEGGVPGNTIYFGEGSWLTVV.

V and J are TRBV20-1 and TRBJ2-5; a weak D match, TRBD2 (6 bases). Trimming pared 4 bases from V and 5 bases from J, leaving 11 bases between. Germline-derived CDR1 and CDR2 are DFQATT and SNEGSKA (reference sequence). This CDR3 has 12 residues. CDR3 in amino acids: CSAKTSWETQYF. CDR3 in DNA: TGCAGTGCTAAGACTAGTTGGGAGACCCAGTACTTC.

V is TRBV5-1 and J is TRBJ2-5; unclear D gene. Trimming shortened V by 1 base and J by 3 bases, and 22 bases separated the two germline ends. The CDR3 length is 18 residues. Germline V CDR1 and CDR2: SGHRS, YFSETQ. CDR3 in amino acids: CASSLRRTSSWQKETQYF. The DNA for the CDR3 is TGCGCCAGCAGCTTGCGCCGTACGTCTTCGTGGCAAAAAGAGACCCAGTACTTC.

This clonotype showed up just a few times. The CDR3: CASSLTLSGRNYEQYF. CDR3 sequence (DNA): TGTGCCAGCAGCTTAACTTTAAGCGGGAGAAACTACGAGCAGTACTTC. V and J are TRBV7-2 and TRBJ2-7, with 8 bases lining up with TRBD2. J lost 3 bases, V lost 2 bases, and 9 bases had no gene match. Germline values: CDR1 SGHTA, CDR2 FQGNSA. This CDR3 contains 16 residues.

The chain links TRBV4-1 to TRBJ1-2, with D possibly being TRBD1 (5 bases). The CDR3 loop spans 18 amino acids. V dropped 0 bases and J dropped 4 bases, with 21 bases sitting between them. CDR1 is MGHRA, CDR2 YSYEKL, per germline. The chain's CDR3 is CASSQDWQGREMVYGYTF. The CDR3 coding sequence is TGCGCCAGCAGCCAAGATTGGCAGGGTCGGGAAATGGTCTATGGCTACACCTTC.

This clonotype was seen a handful of times. This rearrangement joins TRBV20-1 to TRBJ2-2; 7 bases are shared with TRBD1. In germline, CDR1 is DFQATT, CDR2 SNEGSKA (reference sequence). V lost 3 bases and J lost 2; bases outside the gene matches: 3. This CDR3 spans 14 amino acids. This chain's CDR3 is CSARRGPNTGELFF. DNA for the CDR3: TGCAGTGCTAGGAGGGGGCCAAACACCGGGGAGCTGTTTTTT.

In its sample, this clonotype was seen many times. The chain uses TRBV10-3 and TRBJ2-7; TRBD1 aligns across 8 bases. Per the germline V gene, CDR1 is ENHRY and CDR2 is SYGVKD. The CDR3 totals 14 residues. The V gene end was trimmed by 6 bases and the J gene end by 3 bases; junction bases not matched to a gene: 7. The chain's CDR3 is CAIRAGQASYEQYF. In nucleotides, the CDR3 is TGTGCCATCAGGGCGGGACAGGCAAGCTACGAGCAGTACTTC.

This clonotype has more than one count but fewer than ten. CDR3: CAISGRGQGLNTEAFF. Here the CDR3 DNA reads TGTGCCATCAGTGGCAGAGGACAGGGACTGAACACTGAAGCTTTCTTT. This rearrangement joins TRBV10-3 to TRBJ1-1; the match to TRBD1 covers 8 bases. Germline assignment: CDR1 ENHRY and CDR2 SYGVKD. This CDR3 is 16 amino acids long. V shed 4 bases, J shed 0 bases, and the junction held 7 bases outside the gene matches.

The V call is TRBV11-1, the J call TRBJ2-1; 9 positions match TRBD2. CDR3 length: 16 residues. Per germline, CDR1 SGHAT and CDR2 FQDESV (reference sequence). After removal of 5 bases from V and 3 bases from J, the junction contained 8 bases not matched to a gene. The DNA for the CDR3 is TGTGCCAGCAGCATATCTAGCGGGACTCACTACAATGAGCAGTTCTTC. It yields the protein CASSISSGTHYNEQFF.